The clone carrying this T cell receptor (beta chain) was detected many times. Antigen: not known. This sample is part of a study of regulatory T cells in long-lasting Graves disease. Whole-study findings and limits: Newly diagnosed patients shared 950 to 1,000 public clonotypes; persistent patients shared about 2,500. TRBV28, TRBJ1-2 and TRBJ2-5 emerged as the favored segments in persistent disease.

The CDR3 extends over 16 amino acids. Germline V gives CDR1 SNHLY, CDR2 FYNNEI. Trimming shortened V by 1 base and J by 0 bases, and 10 bases separated the two germline ends. Investigators prepared the TCR beta libraries by applying iRepertoire HTBI primers and Arm-PCR of CDR3 regions. Study processing details: Sample data revealed some 58 TRBV and roughly 13 TRBJ segments. One entry per CDR3 protein, called by TCRdb with MiXCR from the multiplex PCR reads. These V and J calls originate from TCRdb's pipeline instead of the authors' own analysis. The data contain 550,000 or so distinct CDR3 sequences, 12% of them seen just once; the ten biggest clones take up almost 9%. The time point here: newly diagnosed GD, antithyroid drugs for less than 3 months. PBMCs were the source of the RNA used for TCR sequencing. This same sample was also taken into another study, of T cells in Graves' hyperthyroidism and ophthalmopathy.

This sample comprised peripheral blood mononuclear cells (PBMCs), obtained at new diagnosis, from a patient treated with antithyroid drugs. This sequence originates from a woman under 40 with Graves disease. The J gene is TRBJ1-3, the V gene TRBV2; D is ambiguous. For the CDR3, the DNA is TGTGCCAGCAGTGAAGGGCTGTCCGGCTCTGGAAACACCATATATTTT. Translating gives CASSEGLSGSGNTIYF. The full variable domain, with the rest looked up from reference TRBV2 and TRBJ1-3, is EPEVTQTPSHQVTQMGQEVILRCVPISNHLYFYWYRQILGQKVEFLVSFYNNEISEKSEIFDDQFSVERPDGSNFTLKIRSTKLEDSAMYFCASSEGLSGSGNTIYFGEGSWLTVV.